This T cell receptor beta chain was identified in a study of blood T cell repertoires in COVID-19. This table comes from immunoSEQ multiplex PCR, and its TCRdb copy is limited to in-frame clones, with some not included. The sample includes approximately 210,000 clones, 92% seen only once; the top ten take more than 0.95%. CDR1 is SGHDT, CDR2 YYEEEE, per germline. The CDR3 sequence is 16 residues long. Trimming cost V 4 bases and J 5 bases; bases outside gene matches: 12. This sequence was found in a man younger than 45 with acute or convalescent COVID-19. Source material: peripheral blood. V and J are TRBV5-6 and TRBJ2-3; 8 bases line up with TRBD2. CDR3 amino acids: CASSGAGPGGGDTQYF. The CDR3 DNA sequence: TGTGCCAGCAGCGGGGCAGGTCCGGGAGGGGGAGATACGCAGTATTTT.